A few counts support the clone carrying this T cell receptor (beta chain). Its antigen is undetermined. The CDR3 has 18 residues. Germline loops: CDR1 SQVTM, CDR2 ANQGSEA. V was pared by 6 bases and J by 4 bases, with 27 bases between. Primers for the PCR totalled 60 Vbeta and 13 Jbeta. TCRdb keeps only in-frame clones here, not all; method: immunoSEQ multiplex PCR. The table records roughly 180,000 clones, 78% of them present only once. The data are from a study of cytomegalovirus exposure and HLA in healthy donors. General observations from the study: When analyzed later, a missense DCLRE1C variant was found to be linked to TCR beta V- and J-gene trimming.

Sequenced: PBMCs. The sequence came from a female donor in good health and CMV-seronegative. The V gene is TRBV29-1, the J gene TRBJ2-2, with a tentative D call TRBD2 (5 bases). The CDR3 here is CSVEVRGRGFISTGELFF. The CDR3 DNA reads TGCAGCGTCGAGGTACGGGGTCGAGGGTTCATTAGCACCGGGGAGCTGTTTTTT.